A selection of T cell receptor beta chains follows, all from one sample in a study of T cells in Graves' hyperthyroidism and ophthalmopathy. TCRdb analysed the multiplex PCR reads with MiXCR anew, one entry per CDR3 protein. The sample carries around 520,000 distinct CDR3 sequences, around 15% recorded once. Sequenced sample: blood. These receptors were collected from a woman aged 18-29 years with Graves' hyperthyroidism. CDR3s include the opening cysteine and the closing phenylalanine or tryptophan. A D gene is named only where the DNA matches it firmly. The listing skips clone size in some rows; elsewhere it reads once, few, many or a size class.

DNA | CDR3 | V | D | size | J
TGCAGTGCTAGAGGGGGGGACTTAGATTACAATGAGCAGTTCTTC | CSARGGDLDYNEQFF | TRBV20-1 | . | many | TRBJ2-1
TGTGCCAGCAGTGATGAGGTGTGGGAGACCCAGTACTTC | CASSDEVWETQYF | TRBV2 | . | . | TRBJ2-5
TGTGCCAGCAGCGGAGACCTGCAGAGCTATGGCTACACCTTC | CASSGDLQSYGYTF | TRBV7-3 | . | few | TRBJ1-2
TGCGCCAGCAGCCCAGGCAGGAGGGCCGGCACCGGGGAGCTGTTTTTT | CASSPGRRAGTGELFF | TRBV4-1 | . | . | TRBJ2-2
TGTGCCAGCAGCCGATTAGCGGGAGGATACAATGAGCAGTTCTTC | CASSRLAGGYNEQFF | TRBV7-9 | TRBD2 | many | TRBJ2-1
TGTGCCAGCAGCTTAATACCCAGGGGGTTATCCTACGAGCAGTACTTC | CASSLIPRGLSYEQYF | TRBV11-1 | TRBD1 | many | TRBJ2-7
TGTGCCAGCAGCGACGGACATAGCCCGAACACTGAAGCTTTCTTT | CASSDGHSPNTEAFF | TRBV9 | . | many | TRBJ1-1
TGCGCCAGCAGCCAAGGGGCTTTCGCTGAAGCTTTCTTT | CASSQGAFAEAFF | TRBV4-1 | . | . | TRBJ1-1
TGTGCCACTCAAAGCGGGAGGGATGGATCCTACAATGAGCAGTTCTTC | CATQSGRDGSYNEQFF | TRBV18 | TRBD2 | many | TRBJ2-1
TGTGCCAGCAGTGAAGGGACAGGTCCCTATGGCTACACCTTC | CASSEGTGPYGYTF | TRBV2 | TRBD1 | many | TRBJ1-2
TGTGCCTGGACCATTGGAGGGTTTGGCTACACCTTC | CAWTIGGFGYTF | TRBV30 | . | . | TRBJ1-2
TGTGCCACCAGCAAGGACAGGGGGTCGGAGACCCAGTACTTC | CATSKDRGSETQYF | TRBV24-1 | TRBD1 | few | TRBJ2-5
TGTGCCAGCAGTGGCCTTCCGAGCTCCTATAATTCACCCCTCCACTTT | CASSGLPSSYNSPLHF | TRBV27 | . | . | TRBJ1-6
TGTGCCTGGAGTGGAATGGACAGGGGCCGCCAAGAGACCCAGTACTTC | CAWSGMDRGRQETQYF | TRBV30 | TRBD1 | many | TRBJ2-5
TGTGCCAGCTCCCAGAGTCTTAACACTGAAGCTTTCTTT | CASSQSLNTEAFF | TRBV14 | . | many | TRBJ1-1
TGTGCCAGTAGTGACGTGTGGACTCCGAATCAGCCCCAGCATTTT | CASSDVWTPNQPQHF | TRBV19 | . | many | TRBJ1-5
TGTGCCAGCAGTCTCACCCAGCCTGAAGCTTTCTTT | CASSLTQPEAFF | TRBV28 | . | many | TRBJ1-1
TGTGCCAGCAGCCGGAGAGAAGGCCCCTATCCCCAGTATTTT | CASSRREGPYPQYF | TRBV7-3 | . | . | TRBJ2-3
TGTGCCAGCAGCCCAGGGGGACAGGGACCTCGTGGCTACACCTTC | CASSPGGQGPRGYTF | TRBV28 | TRBD1 | many | TRBJ1-2
TGTGCCAGCAGCTTATACAGGGGCAGAGCGTGGGAGACCCAGTACTTC | CASSLYRGRAWETQYF | TRBV11-2 | TRBD1 | . | TRBJ2-5
TGTGCCAGCAGTTACGCGGAAGGTGGGGCTGGCACTGAAGCTTTCTTT | CASSYAEGGAGTEAFF | TRBV6-2/TRBV6-3 | . | many | TRBJ1-1
TGTGCCACCAGTGGGGGGAGGGGCAGCCAAGAGACCCAGTACTTC | CATSGGRGSQETQYF | TRBV24-1 | TRBD2 | many | TRBJ2-5
TGTGCCTGGAGTGTACCGGAGTCCGGAGATACGCAGTATTTT | CAWSVPESGDTQYF | TRBV30 | . | . | TRBJ2-3
TGCAGTGCTAGGCCTGGTCGCAATGAGCAGTTCTTC | CSARPGRNEQFF | TRBV20-1 | . | few | TRBJ2-1
TGCGCCAGCAGCTTTATAGCCGGGACTAGCGGGAGAGCAGATACGCAGTATTTT | CASSFIAGTSGRADTQYF | TRBV5-1 | TRBD2 | many | TRBJ2-3
TGTGCCAGCAGTTACGCTGCCGGACATTCTTCCTATGGCTACACCTTC | CASSYAAGHSSYGYTF | TRBV6-5 | . | many | TRBJ1-2
TGTGCCATCAGTGCCGGGACAGGGGGATGGGGCTACACCTTC | CAISAGTGGWGYTF | TRBV10-3 | TRBD1 | . | TRBJ1-2
TGTGCCAGCAGCGGACTAGCGGGAGCCGATAACATTCAGTACTTC | CASSGLAGADNIQYF | TRBV13 | TRBD2 | few | TRBJ2-4
TGCAGTGCTAGGCCGGAGGGGGGTTACAATGAGCAGTTCTTC | CSARPEGGYNEQFF | TRBV20-1 | . | . | TRBJ2-1
TGTGCCAGCAGCTTAGAGGGTCCGAGGAACACTGAAGCTTTCTTT | CASSLEGPRNTEAFF | TRBV7-9 | . | many | TRBJ1-1
TGTGCCAGCAGCTTAGAGGACTATGGCAATGAGCAGTTCTTC | CASSLEDYGNEQFF | TRBV11-3 | . | many | TRBJ2-1
TGTGCCAGCCGAGTGGGGACAGGGGAGCAGCCCCAGCATTTT | CASRVGTGEQPQHF | TRBV6-2/TRBV6-3 | TRBD1 | . | TRBJ1-5
TGCGCCAGCAGTGAGGGGCAGGGCTACTATGGCTACACCTTC | CASSEGQGYYGYTF | TRBV10-2 | . | few | TRBJ1-2
TGTGCCAGCAGCCAAGAAGGGCTCTACGAGCAGTACTTC | CASSQEGLYEQYF | TRBV4-2 | . | few | TRBJ2-7
TGCAGTGCGGCCCAGGATTATAGCAATCAGCCCCAGCATTTT | CSAAQDYSNQPQHF | TRBV20-1 | . | . | TRBJ1-5
TGTGCCAGTAGTATTTTCAGGGGCAACTATGACTACACCTTC | CASSIFRGNYDYTF | TRBV19 | . | many | TRBJ1-2
TGTGCCAGCAGCTCCCGGGACATCGGATGGTCCTACGAGCAGTACTTC | CASSSRDIGWSYEQYF | TRBV7-9 | . | many | TRBJ2-7
TGTGCCAGGACAGTCATGAACACTGAAGCTTTCTTT | CARTVMNTEAFF | TRBV2 | . | many | TRBJ1-1
TGTGCCAGTAGTATATCCCGGGACAGGGGGCGCCAGGGAGAGGGAGAGACCCAGTACTTC | CASSISRDRGRQGEGETQYF | TRBV19 | TRBD1 | . | TRBJ2-5
TGTGCCAGCAGCCTTAGAGCGGGAGGGAGTTCAGCCAAAAACATTCAGTACTTC | CASSLRAGGSSAKNIQYF | TRBV6-1 | TRBD2 | . | TRBJ2-4
TGCAGTGCGGACGGGGGGCGGACAGGGGGCACTGAAGCTTTCTTT | CSADGGRTGGTEAFF | TRBV20-1 | TRBD1 | few | TRBJ1-1
TGCGCCAGCGCGGGAGCAGGGGGCATCGGCGGGGAGCTGTTTTTT | CASAGAGGIGGELFF | TRBV5-1 | . | many | TRBJ2-2
TGTGCCAGCAGCTTAGTGGGCCCAGGGCCTTGGCCTGCAAACTACGAGCAGTACTTC | CASSLVGPGPWPANYEQYF | TRBV11-2 | . | . | TRBJ2-7
TGCAGCGAGGTTGGGGCAGGGAACACTGAAGCTTTCTTT | CSEVGAGNTEAFF | TRBV29-1 | . | few | TRBJ1-1
TGTGCCAGCTCACCTGGACAGCCAGACAATGAGCAGTTCTTC | CASSPGQPDNEQFF | TRBV18 | . | many | TRBJ2-1
TGTGCCAGCAGCCGTTCGAATAGGGACTACGAGCAGTACTTC | CASSRSNRDYEQYF | TRBV3-1 | . | few | TRBJ2-7